The 27 T cell receptor beta chains reported below all come from one sample, sequenced in a study of cytomegalovirus exposure and HLA in healthy donors (dated by TCRdb to the late 2010s). Library generation was performed with the immunoSEQ multiplex PCR assay. The multiplex PCR relied on a mix of 60 forward primers for TCR Vbeta segments and 13 reverse primers for TCR Jbeta segments. Here the immuneACCESS table is served through TCRdb, limited to in-frame sequences with V and J called. Missing clones are a known gap in these copies; in checked studies unresolved V genes cover under half, and the rest lacks a known reason. The sample table records 90,000 to 150,000 clones; around 81% of these occur just once. The ten most abundant clones make up about 2% of the sample. Sequencing was performed on PBMCs. Source of these receptors: a middle-aged woman in good health and CMV-seronegative.

This chain uses TRBV2 with TRBJ2-7; 9 positions agree with TRBD2. Germline V lookup: CDR1 SNHLY, CDR2 FYNNEI. This CDR3 contains 14 residues. J lost 5 bases, V lost 6 bases, and 8 bases had no gene match. CDR3 nucleotide sequence: TGTGCCAGCAGGGGGCTAGCGGGGTTCCACGAGCAGTACTTC. Amino acids: CASRGLAGFHEQYF. Using reference TRBV2 and TRBJ2-7 for the parts outside the CDR3, the full variable domain is EPEVTQTPSHQVTQMGQEVILRCVPISNHLYFYWYRQILGQKVEFLVSFYNNEISEKSEIFDDQFSVERPDGSNFTLKIRSTKLEDSAMYFCASRGLAGFHEQYFGPGTRLTVT.

This clone was observed a handful of times. The V and J genes are TRBV13 and TRBJ2-6, with TRBD2 matching 8 bases. The CDR3 is made up of 14 amino acids. The trim removed 5 bases at V and 12 bases at J, leaving 9 bases unmatched. Germline assignment: CDR1 PRHDT and CDR2 FYEKMQ (reference sequence). As DNA, the CDR3 is TGTGCCAGCAGCGTGAGCGGGAGTCCGCTCGTCCTGACTTTC. Translation gives CASSVSGSPLVLTF.

A few counts support this clone. This chain connects TRBV6-4 to TRBJ2-3, with D perhaps matching TRBD1 (5 bases). The V end was cut by 0 bases, the J end by 2 bases, with 9 bases between. CDR3 length: 15 amino acids. The germline CDR1 and CDR2 sequences are MRHNA and SNTAGT. CDR3 residues: CASSDSAGPTDTQYF. As DNA, the CDR3 is TGTGCCAGCAGTGACTCGGCAGGGCCCACAGATACGCAGTATTTT.

This chain connects TRBV5-8 to TRBJ1-5; 7 bases match TRBD1. Unmatched junction bases numbered 13, after V lost 4 bases and J lost 0 bases. The CDR3 length is 18 residues. CDR1 is SGHTS and CDR2 is YDEGEE in the germline V gene. Written as DNA, the CDR3 is TGTGCCAGCAGCCCCCGGTTGGGACAGACTTATAGCAATCAGCCCCAGCATTTT. Translated: CASSPRLGQTYSNQPQHF.

This clone appeared a single time. The chain is built from TRBV4-3 and TRBJ1-2; D is unresolved. The ends were cut back, 0 bases at V and 0 bases at J, with 8 bases in the middle. This CDR3 contains 15 residues. Germline V gene sequence: CDR1 LGHNA, CDR2 YSLEER. The DNA for the CDR3 is TGCGCCAGCAGCCAAGATCCGAGGACTAACTATGGCTACACCTTC. Protein product: CASSQDPRTNYGYTF.

The chain carries TRBV6-1 and TRBJ2-1, with D unresolved. The CDR3 is 14 residues long. V was trimmed by 2 bases and J by 7 bases, leaving 12 bases between them. Germline values: CDR1 MNHNS, CDR2 SASEGT. The CDR3 nucleotides are TGTGCCAGCAGTGAACAATCTTCTCGGAATGAGCAGTTCTTC. As protein: CASSEQSSRNEQFF.

This clone was seen a single time. The CDR3 DNA is TGTGCCACCAGCAGCGAACCCCCGGGACAGGGGGTTCATCCCCAGCATTTT. Residues: CATSSEPPGQGVHPQHF. The V and J genes are TRBV15 and TRBJ1-5, with 11 nucleotides matching TRBD1. The V and J ends lost 3 bases and 10 bases, in that order; junction bases with no gene match: 14. Germline V CDR1 and CDR2: LNHNV, YYDKDF (reference sequence). CDR3 length equals 17 residues.

A word on this clone: A junction end diverges from the germline sequence, so it may reflect a read error. The V gene is TRBV7-9, the J gene TRBJ2-1, with 14 nucleotides matching TRBD2. The CDR3 loop spans 14 amino acids. Germline lookup yields CDR1 SEHNR and CDR2 FQNEAQ (reference sequence). In nucleotides, the CDR3 is TGTGCCAGCAGCTTCCAGGGGGGACTAGCGGGGGTGCTCTTC. Translating gives CASSFQGGLAGVLF.

This clone was seen a few times. The chain combines TRBV5-1 with TRBJ2-6; the D gene is possibly TRBD1 (6 bases). Germline loops: CDR1 SGHRS, CDR2 YFSETQ. V shed 4 bases and J shed 2 bases, with 7 bases lying between them. The CDR3 has 14 residues. In nucleotides, the CDR3 is TGCGCCAGCAGCGGACAGACTGGGGCCAACGTCCTGACTTTC. Protein sequence: CASSGQTGANVLTF.

The V gene is TRBV28, the J gene TRBJ2-7, with 9 bases identical to TRBD2. The CDR3 covers 14 residues. The germline gives CDR1 MDHEN, CDR2 SYDVKM. The J segment lost 3 bases and the V segment lost 5 bases, leaving 5 bases of the junction unmatched. The CDR3 sequence is CASSRFSGSYEQYF. For the CDR3, the DNA is TGTGCCAGCAGTAGATTTAGCGGGAGCTACGAGCAGTACTTC.

The chain joins TRBV5-1 to TRBJ1-2; possibly TRBD1 for D (5 bases). V shed 0 bases and J shed 2 bases, with 11 bases lying between them. The CDR3 totals 15 residues. Germline CDR1 reads SGHRS; CDR2 reads YFSETQ. The CDR3 protein is CASSLAVGLNYGYTF. The CDR3 region has the DNA TGCGCCAGCAGCTTGGCCGTGGGACTCAACTATGGCTACACCTTC.

This chain uses TRBV2 with TRBJ1-5; the D gene is possibly TRBD1 (5 bases). Germline CDR1 is SNHLY and CDR2 is FYNNEI. V was clipped by 7 bases and J by 1 base, with 14 bases between them. This CDR3 region has 15 residues. CDR3 nucleotide sequence: TGTGCCAGCAAATCGGGGGGTGGGAGCAATCAGCCCCAGCATTTT. It codes for CASKSGGGSNQPQHF.

This sequence joins TRBV5-1 and TRBJ2-5; 8 bases match TRBD1. The CDR3 is 15 residues long. V trimming: 3 bases; J trimming: 2 bases; junction bases outside the gene matches: 6. Germline-derived CDR1 and CDR2 are SGHRS and YFSETQ. Here the CDR3 DNA reads TGCGCCAGCAGCTCCGGACAGGGAAGACAAGAGACCCAGTACTTC. Translated, it gives CASSSGQGRQETQYF.

J is TRBJ2-5 and V is TRBV20-1; D is uncertain. The V end lost 5 bases, the J end lost 5 bases, and 6 bases lay between the germline ends. CDR1 is DFQATT, CDR2 SNEGSKA, per germline (reference sequence). The CDR3 spans 10 residues. The CDR3 DNA follows: TGCAGTGCTGCAGATGAGACCCAGTACTTC. Translated: CSAADETQYF.

The chain joins TRBV19 to TRBJ1-2, with 8 positions matching TRBD1. This CDR3 region has 15 residues. The germline CDR1 and CDR2 sequences are LNHDA and SQIVND (reference sequence). Germline trimming cut 4 bases from V and 8 bases from J; bases unmatched to any gene: 12. CDR3 sequence (DNA): TGTGCCAGTAGTACCCTCCCGGACAGGGCCGGGGGCTACACCTTC. It is translated as CASSTLPDRAGGYTF.

The chain uses TRBV7-9 and TRBJ1-6, with D tentatively TRBD1 (5 bases). Trimming took off 3 bases at V and 9 bases at J, with 12 bases between the two ends. Germline V lookup: CDR1 SEHNR, CDR2 FQNEAQ (reference sequence). The CDR3 runs 14 residues. CDR3 DNA: TGTGCCAGCAGCTTCCGGGCCGGGGGTTCACCCCTCCACTTT. Encoded protein: CASSFRAGGSPLHF.

The chain employs TRBV2 and TRBJ1-5, with unresolved D. The CDR3 runs 14 residues. Germline values: CDR1 SNHLY, CDR2 FYNNEI. Trimming left V 4 bases short and J 8 bases short, with 15 bases between. The CDR3 DNA reads TGTGCCAGCAGTGGAATGGCGGCCGCGGAGCCCCAGCATTTT. Its protein is CASSGMAAAEPQHF.

The chain combines TRBV13 with TRBJ2-7, with D possibly matching TRBD2 (6 bases). Germline V CDR1 and CDR2: PRHDT, FYEKMQ (reference sequence). The germline V and J ends were trimmed by 5 bases and 3 bases, with 14 bases remaining between them. This CDR3 region has 14 residues. DNA for the CDR3: TGTGCCAGCAGCGTCCGCGGGGCGGTCTACGAGCAGTACTTC. Translation gives CASSVRGAVYEQYF.

This clone was detected a few times. The chain uses TRBV7-9 and TRBJ2-1; TRBD1 agrees at 11 bases. Per germline, CDR1 SEHNR and CDR2 FQNEAQ (reference sequence). The trim removed 8 bases at V and 9 bases at J, leaving 3 bases unmatched. The CDR3 totals 12 residues. The chain's CDR3 is CASGGQGAEQFF. DNA for the CDR3: TGTGCCAGCGGAGGACAGGGGGCTGAGCAGTTCTTC.

This chain links TRBV11-3 with TRBJ2-3, with 7 bases aligning to TRBD1. After removal of 1 base from V and 5 bases from J, the junction contained 9 bases not matched to a gene. The germline CDR1 and CDR2 sequences are SGHNT and YENEEA. CDR3 length: 16 amino acids. The CDR3 region is CASSLGQGEPGDTQYF. DNA for the CDR3: TGTGCCAGCAGCTTAGGCCAGGGGGAGCCCGGAGATACGCAGTATTTT.

This clone was seen a single time. The gene calls are TRBV19 and TRBJ2-5; TRBD1 agrees at 7 bases. This CDR3 comprises 16 residues. The germline V gene encodes CDR1 LNHDA and CDR2 SQIVND (reference sequence). This CDR3 reads CAFRGGLFASLETQYF. Written as DNA, the CDR3 is TGTGCATTCCGAGGGGGCCTCTTCGCTTCATTGGAGACCCAGTACTTC.

The chain has TRBV27 and TRBJ1-1; 8 nucleotides line up with TRBD1. V trimming: 4 bases; J trimming: 4 bases; junction bases outside the gene matches: 17. Germline CDR1 and CDR2: MNHEY and SMNVEV (reference sequence). The CDR3 extends over 18 amino acids. Written as DNA, the CDR3 is TGTGCCAGCAGTTGGGGGGGGACAGGCGGCTCCACTAGCACTGAAGCTTTCTTT. Translation gives CASSWGGTGGSTSTEAFF.

This clone has only one observation. V is TRBV11-3 and J is TRBJ1-3, with 7 bases fitting TRBD1. The V gene's germline CDR1 is SGHNT and CDR2 YENEEA. The ends lost 2 bases at V and 4 bases at J; junction bases unmatched: 11. The CDR3 sequence is 17 residues long. CDR3 DNA: TGTGCCAGCAGCTTACCGAACAAGGGGGCGAAGGGAAACACCATATATTTT. Translating it yields CASSLPNKGAKGNTIYF.

In nucleotides, the CDR3 is TGTGCCAGCAGCCCATCGACAGGGAAAGCCAAAAACATTCAGTACTTC. Translating it yields CASSPSTGKAKNIQYF. The V and J genes are TRBV7-2 and TRBJ2-4; 7 bases agree with TRBD1. This CDR3 comprises 16 residues. Trimming cost V 5 bases and J 0 bases; bases outside gene matches: 7. Germline values: CDR1 SGHTA, CDR2 FQGNSA.

This rearrangement joins TRBV4-1 to TRBJ2-5; 9 nucleotides agree with TRBD2. The J call may not be correct, given that the DNA end is closer to TRBJ2-7. Germline CDR1 and CDR2: MGHRA and YSYEKL. The CDR3 is 16 amino acids. For the CDR3, the DNA is TGCGCCAGCAGCCAAGATCAAGGTAGCGGGAGCTACGAGCAGTACTTC. Amino acid sequence: CASSQDQGSGSYEQYF.

The chain employs TRBV5-1 and TRBJ2-3; 7 nucleotides match TRBD2. Trimming at V came to 0 bases and at J to 0 bases, leaving 7 bases not matched to a gene. In germline, CDR1 is SGHRS, CDR2 YFSETQ. The CDR3 sequence is 17 residues long. CDR3 nucleotides: TGCGCCAGCAGCTTGGGGCGCGGGGGAACAAGCACAGATACGCAGTATTTT. Protein sequence: CASSLGRGGTSTDTQYF.

The chain recombines TRBV20-1 with TRBJ2-3; D might be TRBD1 (6 bases). V lost 6 bases to trimming and J lost 3 bases, with 7 bases between them. The CDR3 has 11 residues. Per germline, CDR1 DFQATT and CDR2 SNEGSKA (reference sequence). In nucleotides, the CDR3 is TGCAGTGCGAGGGGGACAGATACGCAGTATTTT. Amino acids: CSARGTDTQYF.